This T cell receptor (beta chain) came from a study of metastatic and nonmetastatic thyroid tumors. Trimming cost V 7 bases and J 2 bases; bases outside gene matches: 16. In germline, CDR1 is DFQATT, CDR2 SNEGSKA (reference sequence). This CDR3 region has 16 residues. Ahead of thyroid surgery, no patient had received treatment of any kind. Authors' processing steps: Construction of a distant-metastasis classifier for papillary thyroid cancer relied on CDR3 differences across clinicopathological groups. MiXCR re-clonotyped the PCR reads for TCRdb. Clone size and V and J calls follow TCRdb, not the original study. Of around 31,000 clones in the sample, roughly 30% were seen once. The table lists this clone with many counts.

The chain employs TRBV20-1 and TRBJ2-7; TRBD2 matches 8 bases. The specimen was blood. The clonotype was recovered from a female donor with papillary thyroid cancer or a benign thyroid nodule (not recorded which). Some clones in this sample may be carry-over from other donors' samples. Written as DNA, the CDR3 is TGCAGTGGACTTAGAGCGGGAGTATATAGCGCCTACGAGCAGTACTTC. Amino acid sequence: CSGLRAGVYSAYEQYF.